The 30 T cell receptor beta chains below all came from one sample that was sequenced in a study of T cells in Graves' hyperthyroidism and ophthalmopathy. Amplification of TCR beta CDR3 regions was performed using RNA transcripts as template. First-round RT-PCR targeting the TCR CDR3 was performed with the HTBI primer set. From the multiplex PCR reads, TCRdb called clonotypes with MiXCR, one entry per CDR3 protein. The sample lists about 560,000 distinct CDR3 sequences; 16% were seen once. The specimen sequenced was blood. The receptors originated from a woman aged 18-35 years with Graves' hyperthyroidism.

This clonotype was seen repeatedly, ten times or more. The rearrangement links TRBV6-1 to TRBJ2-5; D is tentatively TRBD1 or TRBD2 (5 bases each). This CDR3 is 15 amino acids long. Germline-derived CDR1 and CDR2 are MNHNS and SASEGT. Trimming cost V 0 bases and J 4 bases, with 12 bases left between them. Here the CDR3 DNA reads TGTGCCAGCAGTGAAGCTTGGGACGGCGGAGAGACCCAGTACTTC. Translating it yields CASSEAWDGGETQYF.

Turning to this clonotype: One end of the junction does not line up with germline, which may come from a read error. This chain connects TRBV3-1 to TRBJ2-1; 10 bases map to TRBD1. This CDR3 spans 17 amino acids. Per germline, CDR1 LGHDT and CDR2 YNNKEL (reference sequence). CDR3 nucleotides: TGCGCCAGCAGCCCCAGGGACAGGGGATGGACCTACAATGAGCAGTTCTTC. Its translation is CASSPRDRGWTYNEQFF.

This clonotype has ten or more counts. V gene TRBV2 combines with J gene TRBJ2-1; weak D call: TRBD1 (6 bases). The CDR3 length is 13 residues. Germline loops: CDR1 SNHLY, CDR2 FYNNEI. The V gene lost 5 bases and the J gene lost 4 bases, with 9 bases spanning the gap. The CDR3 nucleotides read TGTGCCAGCAGTAAAACAGGGTACAATGAGCAGTTCTTC. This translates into CASSKTGYNEQFF.

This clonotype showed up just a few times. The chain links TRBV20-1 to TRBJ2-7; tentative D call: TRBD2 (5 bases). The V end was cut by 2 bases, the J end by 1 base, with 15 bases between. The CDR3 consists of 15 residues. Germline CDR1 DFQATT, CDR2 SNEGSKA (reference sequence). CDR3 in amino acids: CSARFLDFFSYEQYF. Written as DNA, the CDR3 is TGCAGTGCTAGATTTTTGGACTTTTTTTCCTACGAGCAGTACTTC.

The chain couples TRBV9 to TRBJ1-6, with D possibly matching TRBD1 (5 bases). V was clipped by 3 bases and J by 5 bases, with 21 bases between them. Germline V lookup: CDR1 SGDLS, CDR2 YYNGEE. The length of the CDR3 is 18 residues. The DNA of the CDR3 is TGTGCCAGCAGCGACCCCCCCGGGGGACTGAGGGATAATTCACCCCTCCACTTT. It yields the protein CASSDPPGGLRDNSPLHF.

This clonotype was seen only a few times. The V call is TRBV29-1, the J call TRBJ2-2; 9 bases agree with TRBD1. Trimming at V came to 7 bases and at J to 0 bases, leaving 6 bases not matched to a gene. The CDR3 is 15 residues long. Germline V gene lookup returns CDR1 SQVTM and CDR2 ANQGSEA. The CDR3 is CSASRDRANTGELFF. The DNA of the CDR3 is TGCAGCGCCAGCCGGGACAGGGCGAACACCGGGGAGCTGTTTTTT.

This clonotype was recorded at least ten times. The DNA for the CDR3 is TGTGCCAGCAGCGAAACCCGGGCTAACTATGGCTACACCTTC. Translating gives CASSETRANYGYTF. The V call is TRBV7-2, the J call TRBJ1-2; D uncertain. The germline V gene has CDR1 SGHTA and CDR2 FQGNSA. This CDR3 has 14 residues. V dropped 5 bases and J dropped 0 bases, with 10 bases sitting between them. The whole variable domain, filled in from reference TRBV7-2 and TRBJ1-2, reads GAGVSQSPSNKVTEKGKDVELRCDPISGHTALYWYRQSLGQGLEFLIYFQGNSAPDKSGLPSDRFSAERTGGSVSTLTIQRTQQEDSAVYLCASSETRANYGYTFGSGTRLTVV.

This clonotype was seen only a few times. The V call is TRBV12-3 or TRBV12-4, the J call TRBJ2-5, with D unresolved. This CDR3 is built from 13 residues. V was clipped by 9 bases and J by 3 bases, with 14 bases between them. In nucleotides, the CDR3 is TGTGCCAGGAATTACTACTCGGAAGAGACCCAGTACTTC. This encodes CARNYYSEETQYF.

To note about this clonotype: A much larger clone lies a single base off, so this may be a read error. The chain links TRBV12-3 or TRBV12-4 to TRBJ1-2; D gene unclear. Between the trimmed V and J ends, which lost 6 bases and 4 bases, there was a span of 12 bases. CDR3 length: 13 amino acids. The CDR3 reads CASRPGVSYGYTF. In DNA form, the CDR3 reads TGTGCCAGCAGACCTGGGGTGAGCTATGGCTACACCTTC.

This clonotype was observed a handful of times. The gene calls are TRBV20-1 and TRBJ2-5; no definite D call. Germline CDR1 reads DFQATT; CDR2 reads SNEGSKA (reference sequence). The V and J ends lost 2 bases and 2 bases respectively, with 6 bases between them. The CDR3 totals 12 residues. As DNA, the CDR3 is TGCAGTGCTAGACTGGGGCAAGAGACCCAGTACTTC. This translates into CSARLGQETQYF.

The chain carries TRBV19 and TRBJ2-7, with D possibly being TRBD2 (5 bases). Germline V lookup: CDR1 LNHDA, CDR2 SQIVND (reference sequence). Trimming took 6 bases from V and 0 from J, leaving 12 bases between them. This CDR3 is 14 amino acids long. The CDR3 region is CASRNIGSSYEQYF. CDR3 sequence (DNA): TGTGCCAGTAGAAACATAGGGAGCTCCTACGAGCAGTACTTC.

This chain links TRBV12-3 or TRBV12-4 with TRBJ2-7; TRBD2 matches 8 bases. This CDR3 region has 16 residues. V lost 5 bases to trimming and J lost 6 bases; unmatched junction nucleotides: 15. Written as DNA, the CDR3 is TGTGCCAGCAGTCCGACGCTCAGAGCGGGAGTTGCCGAGCAGTACTTC. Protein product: CASSPTLRAGVAEQYF.

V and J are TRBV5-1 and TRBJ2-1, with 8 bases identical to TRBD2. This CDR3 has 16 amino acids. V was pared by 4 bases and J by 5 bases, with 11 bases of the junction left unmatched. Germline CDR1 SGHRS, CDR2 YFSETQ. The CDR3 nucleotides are TGCGCCAGCAGCCCCCCACGGGGGGGCCGGGACAATGAGCAGTTCTTC. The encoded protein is CASSPPRGGRDNEQFF.

The CDR3 protein is CASSIQNYGYTF. In DNA, the CDR3 is TGTGCCAGTAGTATACAGAACTATGGCTACACCTTC. The chain carries TRBV19 and TRBJ1-2; no reliable D call. Trimming removed 2 bases from V and 2 bases from J, with 3 bases in between. CDR1 is LNHDA, CDR2 SQIVND, per germline (reference sequence). The CDR3 runs 12 residues. Full variable domain (missing parts from reference TRBV19 and TRBJ1-2): DGGITQSPKYLFRKEGQNVTLSCEQNLNHDAMYWYRQDPGQGLRLIYYSQIVNDFQKGDIAEGYSVSREKKESFPLTVTSAQKNPTAFYLCASSIQNYGYTFGSGTRLTVV.

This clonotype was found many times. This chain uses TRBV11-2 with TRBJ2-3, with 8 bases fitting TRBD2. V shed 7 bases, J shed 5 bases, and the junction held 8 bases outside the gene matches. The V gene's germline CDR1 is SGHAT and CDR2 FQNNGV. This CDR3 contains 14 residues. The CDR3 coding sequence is TGTGCCAGCATGTGGCGGGAGGTCGTAGATACGCAGTATTTT. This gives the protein CASMWREVVDTQYF.

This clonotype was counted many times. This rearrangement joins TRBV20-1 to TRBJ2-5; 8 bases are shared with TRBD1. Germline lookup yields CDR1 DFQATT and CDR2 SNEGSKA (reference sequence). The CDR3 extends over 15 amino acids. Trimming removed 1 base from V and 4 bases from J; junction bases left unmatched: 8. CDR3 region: CSARGRTGIGETQYF. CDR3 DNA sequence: TGCAGTGCTAGAGGTCGGACAGGGATTGGAGAGACCCAGTACTTC.

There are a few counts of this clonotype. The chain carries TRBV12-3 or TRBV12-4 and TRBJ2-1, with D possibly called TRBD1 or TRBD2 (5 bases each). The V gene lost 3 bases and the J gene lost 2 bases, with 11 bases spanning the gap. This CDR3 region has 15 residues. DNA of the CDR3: TGTGCCAGCAGTTTTTGGGGGAGCGCCTACAATGAGCAGTTCTTC. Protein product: CASSFWGSAYNEQFF.

The CDR3 DNA reads TGTGCCAGCAGTGCTACAGGGGGCTCGCCTGAAGCTTTCTTT. It specifies CASSATGGSPEAFF. This chain joins TRBV6-1 and TRBJ1-1; TRBD1 matches 9 bases. CDR1 MNHNS and CDR2 SASEGT come from the germline V gene. CDR3 length: 14 amino acids. Trimming at V came to 4 bases and at J to 6 bases, leaving 6 bases not matched to a gene.

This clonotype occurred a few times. The CDR3 is CASSMGRLNTEAFF. Written as DNA, the CDR3 is TGTGCCAGTAGTATGGGTCGCCTGAACACTGAAGCTTTCTTT. The V gene is TRBV19, the J gene TRBJ1-1; D gene unclear. The V and J ends lost 3 bases and 0 bases respectively, with 8 bases between them. The CDR3 contains 14 residues. Germline V gene sequence: CDR1 LNHDA, CDR2 SQIVND (reference sequence).

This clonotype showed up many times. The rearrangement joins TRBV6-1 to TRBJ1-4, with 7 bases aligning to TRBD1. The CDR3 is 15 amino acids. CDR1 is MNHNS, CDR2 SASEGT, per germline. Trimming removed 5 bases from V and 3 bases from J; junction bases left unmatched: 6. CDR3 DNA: TGTGCCAGCAGTTCCTCCGGGACAGCTAATGAAAAACTGTTTTTT. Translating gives CASSSSGTANEKLFF.

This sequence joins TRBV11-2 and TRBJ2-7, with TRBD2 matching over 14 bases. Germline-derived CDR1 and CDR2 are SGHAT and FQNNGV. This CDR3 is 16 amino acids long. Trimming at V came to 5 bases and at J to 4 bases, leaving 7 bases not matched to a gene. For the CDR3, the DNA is TGTGCCAGCAGCCCACCTGGGACTAGCGGGGGTTACGAGCAGTACTTC. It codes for CASSPPGTSGGYEQYF.

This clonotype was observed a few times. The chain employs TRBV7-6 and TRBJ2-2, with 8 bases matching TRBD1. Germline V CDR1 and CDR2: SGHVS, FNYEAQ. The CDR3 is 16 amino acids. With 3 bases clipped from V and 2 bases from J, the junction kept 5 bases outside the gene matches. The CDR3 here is CASSLTGTGNTGELFF. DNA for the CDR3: TGTGCCAGCAGCTTGACCGGGACAGGAAACACCGGGGAGCTGTTTTTT.

The CDR3 reads CASSLDTGRGEKLFF. The CDR3 coding sequence is TGCGCCAGCAGCTTGGATACAGGGCGAGGTGAAAAACTGTTTTTT. This chain links TRBV5-1 with TRBJ1-4, with a possible D match to TRBD1 (6 bases). V lost 0 bases and J 7 bases, leaving 13 bases between the germline ends. The CDR3 is 15 residues long. Germline V gene data show CDR1 as SGHRS and CDR2 as YFSETQ.

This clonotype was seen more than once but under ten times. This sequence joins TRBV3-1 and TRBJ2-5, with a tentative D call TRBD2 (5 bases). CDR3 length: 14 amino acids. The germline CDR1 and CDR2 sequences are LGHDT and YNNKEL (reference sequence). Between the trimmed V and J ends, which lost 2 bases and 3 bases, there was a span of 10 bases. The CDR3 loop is CASSQTSGKETQYF. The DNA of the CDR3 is TGTGCCAGCAGCCAAACCAGCGGAAAAGAGACCCAGTACTTC.

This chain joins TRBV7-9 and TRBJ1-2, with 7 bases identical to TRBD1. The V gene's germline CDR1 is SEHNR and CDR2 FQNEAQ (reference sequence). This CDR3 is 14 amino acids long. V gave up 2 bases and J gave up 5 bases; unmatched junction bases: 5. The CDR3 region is CASSLSGQIYGYTF. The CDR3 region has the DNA TGTGCCAGCAGCTTATCGGGACAGATATATGGCTACACCTTC.

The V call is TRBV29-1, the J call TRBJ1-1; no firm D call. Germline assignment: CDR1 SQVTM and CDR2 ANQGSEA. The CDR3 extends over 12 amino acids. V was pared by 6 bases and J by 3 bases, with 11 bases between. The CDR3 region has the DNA TGCAGCGTCGGCGAAATGGACACTGAAGCTTTCTTT. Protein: CSVGEMDTEAFF.

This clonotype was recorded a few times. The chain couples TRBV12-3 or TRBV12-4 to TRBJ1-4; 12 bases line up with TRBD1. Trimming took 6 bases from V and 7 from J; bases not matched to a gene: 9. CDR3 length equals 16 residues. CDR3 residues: CASSNGTGGASEKLFF. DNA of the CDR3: TGTGCCAGCAGCAACGGGACAGGGGGCGCGTCTGAAAAACTGTTTTTT.

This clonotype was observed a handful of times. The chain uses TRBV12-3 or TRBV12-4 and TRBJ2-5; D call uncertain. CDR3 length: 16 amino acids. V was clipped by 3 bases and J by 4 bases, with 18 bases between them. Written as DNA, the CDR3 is TGTGCCAGCAGTTTTCAAGGCAAACCGGAAGGAGAGACCCAGTACTTC. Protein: CASSFQGKPEGETQYF.

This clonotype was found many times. The CDR3 sequence: CASSLGVTRQGRQETQYF. In DNA form, the CDR3 reads TGTGCCAGCAGCTTAGGCGTAACGCGACAGGGTAGACAAGAGACCCAGTACTTC. V and J are TRBV11-2 and TRBJ2-5, with TRBD1 identical over 7 bases. This CDR3 spans 18 amino acids. The germline gives CDR1 SGHAT, CDR2 FQNNGV. V shed 1 base and J 2 bases; nucleotides not matched to a gene: 13.

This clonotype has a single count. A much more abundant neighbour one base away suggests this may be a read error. The CDR3 nucleotides are TGTGCCAGCAGACCCGACTGGGAAAACATTCAGCACTTC. Translation: CASRPDWENIQHF. This chain connects TRBV11-2 to TRBJ2-4; D gene unclear. This CDR3 is built from 13 residues. Per germline, CDR1 SGHAT and CDR2 FQNNGV.